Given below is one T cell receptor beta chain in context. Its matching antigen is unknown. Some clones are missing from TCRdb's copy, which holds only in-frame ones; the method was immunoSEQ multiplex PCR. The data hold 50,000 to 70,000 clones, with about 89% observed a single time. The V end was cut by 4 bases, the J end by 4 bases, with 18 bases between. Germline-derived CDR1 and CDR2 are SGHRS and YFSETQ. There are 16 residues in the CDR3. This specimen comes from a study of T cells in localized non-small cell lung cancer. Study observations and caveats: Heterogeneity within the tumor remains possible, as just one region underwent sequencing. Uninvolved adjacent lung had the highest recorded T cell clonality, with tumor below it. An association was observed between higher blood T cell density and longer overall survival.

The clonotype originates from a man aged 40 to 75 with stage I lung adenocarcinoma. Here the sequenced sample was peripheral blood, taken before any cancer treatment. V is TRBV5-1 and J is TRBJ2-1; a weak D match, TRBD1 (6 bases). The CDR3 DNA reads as TGCGCCAGCAGCGATGCCATCGGGACATCGTACAATGAGCAGTTCTTC. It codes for CASSDAIGTSYNEQFF.